These 5 T cell receptor beta chains originate from one sample sequenced in a study of cytomegalovirus exposure and HLA in healthy donors. 60 Vbeta and 13 Jbeta primers were used in PCR. Method: immunoSEQ multiplex PCR; TCRdb's copy keeps in-frame clones and lacks some. This table has approximately 200,000 clones, around four fifths appearing once. The specimen sequenced was PBMCs. The receptors were sampled from a woman between 50 and 59 years old in good health and CMV-seropositive.

This clone was seen once. The chain couples TRBV5-1 to TRBJ2-5; 7 bases match TRBD1. The length of the CDR3 is 15 residues. After removal of 2 bases from V and 4 bases from J, the junction contained 8 bases not matched to a gene. Germline V CDR1 and CDR2: SGHRS, YFSETQ. CDR3 region: CASSLGQALRETQYF. The CDR3 bases are TGCGCCAGCAGCTTAGGACAGGCCCTAAGAGAGACCCAGTACTTC.

The chain has TRBV6-6 and TRBJ2-7; weak D call: TRBD2 (6 bases). Per germline, CDR1 MNHNY and CDR2 SVGAGI (reference sequence). CDR3 length: 11 amino acids. Trimming took off 4 bases at V and 6 bases at J, with 7 bases between the two ends. DNA for the CDR3: TGTGCCAGCAGTTTCGGGGGCGAGCAGTACTTC. It yields the protein CASSFGGEQYF.

V usage is TRBV7-8 and J usage is TRBJ2-1; D call uncertain. The CDR3 has 14 residues. V was cut by 0 bases and J by 5 bases, with 8 bases left in between. Germline-derived CDR1 and CDR2 are SGHVS and FQNEAQ. CDR3 protein: CASSLAGPNNEQFF. CDR3 in DNA: TGTGCCAGCAGCTTAGCGGGCCCGAACAATGAGCAGTTCTTC.

This chain joins TRBV9 and TRBJ2-2, with TRBD1 as a possible D gene (6 bases). CDR1 and CDR2 (germline): SGDLS, YYNGEE. V lost 0 bases and J lost 3, with 9 bases in between. The CDR3 runs 15 residues. CDR3 DNA sequence: TGTGCCAGCAGCGTAGCTCAGGGGTACACCGGGGAGCTGTTTTTT. It yields the protein CASSVAQGYTGELFF.

The rearrangement joins TRBV2 to TRBJ2-1; 10 bases align to TRBD2. This CDR3 is built from 15 residues. Germline CDR1 reads SNHLY; CDR2 reads FYNNEI. V lost 8 bases and J lost 9; bases outside the gene matches: 13. The CDR3 bases are TGTGCCAGCCGCCGAACTAGCGGGGCTTACCGTGAGCAGTTCTTC. It codes for CASRRTSGAYREQFF.